The 20 T cell receptor beta chains listed next were all sequenced from one sample in a study of PD-1 blockade in mismatch repair-deficient tumors. The data were produced by immunoSEQ multiplex PCR, yet TCRdb's version contains in-frame clones alone and is incomplete. The table lists 15,000 or so clones, 84% of them singletons. Here the sequenced sample was PBMCs, taken before pembrolizumab treatment. The origin of the receptors is an adult with mismatch repair-deficient cancer.

In DNA, the CDR3 is TGCAGCGTTGTGGACAGGGCCTCCTACAATGAGCAGTTCTTC. It yields the protein CSVVDRASYNEQFF. The V and J genes are TRBV29-1 and TRBJ2-1; 8 nucleotides align to TRBD1. The V and J ends lost 4 bases and 0 bases, in that order; junction bases with no gene match: 2. The CDR3 loop spans 14 amino acids. The germline V gene has CDR1 SQVTM and CDR2 ANQGSEA.

V usage is TRBV28 and J usage is TRBJ2-1, with 8 bases aligning to TRBD1. The CDR3 is 14 amino acids. J lost 0 bases, V lost 10 bases, and 5 bases had no gene match. Per germline, CDR1 MDHEN and CDR2 SYDVKM. The CDR3 spells CATRGQVSYNEQFF. Written as DNA, the CDR3 is TGTGCCACCAGGGGACAGGTCTCCTACAATGAGCAGTTCTTC. Combining the CDR3 with reference TRBV28 and TRBJ2-1 gives the whole variable domain DVKVTQSSRYLVKRTGEKVFLECVQDMDHENMFWYRQDPGLGLRLIYFSYDVKMKEKGDIPEGYSVSREKKERFSLILESASTNQTSMYLCATRGQVSYNEQFFGPGTRLTVL.

This chain uses TRBV27 with TRBJ2-2, with a possible D match to TRBD2 (5 bases). The CDR3 is made up of 13 amino acids. The V gene lost 4 bases and the J gene lost 7 bases, with 10 bases spanning the gap. Germline V gene sequence: CDR1 MNHEY, CDR2 SMNVEV (reference sequence). In DNA form, the CDR3 reads TGTGCCAGCAGTTCTACTAGTATCGGGGAGCTGTTTTTT. Translated, it gives CASSSTSIGELFF.

This sequence joins TRBV7-9 and TRBJ2-1; 13 bases line up with TRBD2. With V trimmed by 8 bases and J by 9 bases, 4 bases remained unmatched. Germline V gene data show CDR1 as SEHNR and CDR2 as FQNEAQ (reference sequence). The CDR3 runs 13 residues. CDR3 residues: CASLTSGRGEQFF. The CDR3 bases are TGTGCCAGCCTAACTAGCGGGAGGGGTGAGCAGTTCTTC.

In this sample, this clone turned up a few times. The chain combines TRBV10-2 with TRBJ2-7, with 8 bases identical to TRBD1. There are 14 residues in the CDR3. Germline V CDR1 and CDR2: WSHSY, SAAADI. The ends lost 3 bases at V and 3 bases at J; junction bases unmatched: 4. This CDR3 reads CASSDSGQGYEQYF. CDR3 coding DNA: TGCGCCAGCAGTGACTCCGGACAGGGCTACGAGCAGTACTTC.

This sequence joins TRBV2 and TRBJ1-4; D call uncertain. The CDR3 runs to 13 residues. Germline assignment: CDR1 SNHLY and CDR2 FYNNEI. V lost 6 bases to trimming and J lost 4 bases, with 9 bases between them. CDR3 region: CASRTTHNEKLFF. The CDR3 DNA sequence: TGTGCCAGCAGGACAACTCATAATGAAAAACTGTTTTTT. Combining the CDR3 with reference TRBV2 and TRBJ1-4 gives the whole variable domain EPEVTQTPSHQVTQMGQEVILRCVPISNHLYFYWYRQILGQKVEFLVSFYNNEISEKSEIFDDQFSVERPDGSNFTLKIRSTKLEDSAMYFCASRTTHNEKLFFGSGTQLSVL.

The chain carries TRBV5-5 and TRBJ2-3; no clear D gene. The ends were cut back, 1 base at V and 2 bases at J, with 11 bases in the middle. CDR3 length: 15 amino acids. Germline V gene lookup returns CDR1 SGHKS and CDR2 YYEKEE (reference sequence). DNA for the CDR3: TGTGCCAGCAGCTTGATTTATGTGCACACAGATACGCAGTATTTT. Protein product: CASSLIYVHTDTQYF.

This chain connects TRBV7-9 to TRBJ2-1; 13 bases are a match to TRBD2. The ends lost 4 bases at V and 7 bases at J; junction bases unmatched: 4. Germline V gene lookup returns CDR1 SEHNR and CDR2 FQNEAQ (reference sequence). The CDR3 covers 15 residues. The CDR3 nucleotides read TGTGCCAGCAGCTCCGGACTAGCGGGAGATAATGAGCAGTTCTTC. Its protein is CASSSGLAGDNEQFF.

The V and J genes are TRBV5-6 and TRBJ1-2; the D is unclear. The CDR3 has 15 residues. The germline gives CDR1 SGHDT, CDR2 YYEEEE. The V gene lost 0 bases and the J gene lost 7 bases, with 16 bases spanning the gap. The CDR3 nucleotides are TGTGCCAGCAGCTTGGGGATATTAGGGAACCTTGGCTACACCTTC. This translates into CASSLGILGNLGYTF.

This clone was counted a few times. The chain links TRBV11-2 to TRBJ2-2, with D hard to call. Germline V gene sequence: CDR1 SGHAT, CDR2 FQNNGV. This CDR3 is 13 amino acids long. Deletions cut 3 bases from V and 6 bases from J, with 8 bases between. The CDR3 DNA follows: TGTGCCAGCAGCTTCTCTCAGGCCGGGGAGCTGTTTTTT. This translates into CASSFSQAGELFF. The complete variable domain, with remaining parts taken from reference TRBV11-2 and TRBJ2-2, reads EAGVAQSPRYKIIEKRQSVAFWCNPISGHATLYWYQQILGQGPKLLIQFQNNGVVDDSQLPKDRFSAERLKGVDSTLKIQPAKLEDSAVYLCASSFSQAGELFFGEGSRLTVL.

V is TRBV5-1 and J is TRBJ2-5; TRBD2 aligns across 11 bases. The length of the CDR3 is 16 residues. V lost 4 bases to trimming and J lost 2 bases; unmatched junction nucleotides: 7. Germline-derived CDR1 and CDR2 are SGHRS and YFSETQ. As DNA, the CDR3 is TGCGCCAGCAGCCCTTTAGCGGGAGGGCTTCAAGAGACCCAGTACTTC. Protein: CASSPLAGGLQETQYF.

CDR3 DNA sequence: TGTGCCAGTAGTCTCTGGACAGGGGGCGAGGGCGGGAGGTCGGGGTCCTACAATGAGCAGTTCTTC. Its protein product is CASSLWTGGEGGRSGSYNEQFF. The rearrangement uses TRBV19 and TRBJ2-1; 11 nucleotides match TRBD1. Germline V gene lookup returns CDR1 LNHDA and CDR2 SQIVND (reference sequence). This CDR3 contains 22 residues. V shed 5 bases, J shed 1 base, and the junction held 22 bases outside the gene matches.

This chain uses TRBV29-1 with TRBJ2-2; TRBD2 matches at 8 bases. This CDR3 has 12 residues. V trimming: 7 bases; J trimming: 4 bases; junction bases outside the gene matches: 2. The germline V gene has CDR1 SQVTM and CDR2 ANQGSEA. CDR3 protein: CSAGGATGELFF. Written as DNA, the CDR3 is TGCAGCGCCGGGGGGGCCACCGGGGAGCTGTTTTTT.

The chain links TRBV27 to TRBJ2-5, with D perhaps matching TRBD1 or TRBD2 (5 bases each). Trimming left V 5 bases short and J 4 bases short, with 17 bases between. The CDR3 spans 15 residues. From germline, CDR1 is MNHEY and CDR2 SMNVEV (reference sequence). CDR3 region: CASSPGTTHLETQYF. CDR3 nucleotides: TGTGCCAGCAGTCCCGGGACCACTCATTTAGAGACCCAGTACTTC.

This clone was picked up a small number of times. The J gene is TRBJ2-7, the V gene TRBV5-6; the D call may be TRBD1 or TRBD2 (5 bases each). The CDR3 spans 14 residues. Germline CDR1 is SGHDT and CDR2 is YYEEEE. The V gene lost 5 bases and the J gene lost 1 base, with 13 bases spanning the gap. The CDR3 spells CASSPGTASYEQYF. The CDR3 coding sequence is TGTGCCAGCAGTCCTGGGACGGCTTCCTACGAGCAGTACTTC.

CDR3 protein: CASSFWGAPSGYGYTF. In DNA, the CDR3 is TGTGCCAGCAGTTTTTGGGGGGCTCCCTCGGGATATGGCTACACCTTC. This chain connects TRBV28 to TRBJ1-2; maybe TRBD1 (6 bases). In germline, CDR1 is MDHEN, CDR2 SYDVKM. The V and J ends lost 3 bases and 5 bases respectively, with 19 bases between them. This CDR3 region has 16 residues.

V usage is TRBV27 and J usage is TRBJ2-1; 10 positions agree with TRBD2. V was clipped by 0 bases and J by 4 bases; unmatched bases: 3. This CDR3 has 16 amino acids. Germline V gives CDR1 MNHEY, CDR2 SMNVEV (reference sequence). The CDR3 protein is CASSLSGTSAYNEQFF. DNA for the CDR3: TGTGCCAGCAGTTTATCAGGGACTAGCGCGTACAATGAGCAGTTCTTC.

CDR3 loop: CASSLWGEDTEAFF. For the CDR3, the DNA is TGTGCCAGCAGCTTATGGGGGGAGGACACTGAAGCTTTCTTT. The rearrangement uses TRBV5-8 and TRBJ1-1; D is possibly TRBD1 (5 bases). CDR3 size: 14 residues. V was pared by 2 bases and J by 3 bases, with 11 bases between. Germline V gene sequence: CDR1 SGHTS, CDR2 YDEGEE.

The chain joins TRBV11-3 to TRBJ2-2, with D unresolved. V was clipped by 4 bases and J by 6 bases, with 6 bases between them. The CDR3 loop spans 12 amino acids. The germline CDR1 and CDR2 sequences are SGHNT and YENEEA. The CDR3 reads CASSSPAGELFF. The CDR3 DNA is TGTGCCAGCAGCTCGCCGGCCGGGGAGCTGTTTTTT.

J is TRBJ2-2 and V is TRBV5-1; no firm D call. V was trimmed by 2 bases and J by 4 bases, leaving 12 bases between them. This CDR3 contains 15 residues. Germline V gene lookup returns CDR1 SGHRS and CDR2 YFSETQ. The CDR3 reads CASSFGPASTGELFF. In DNA, the CDR3 is TGCGCCAGCAGCTTTGGCCCGGCGAGCACCGGGGAGCTGTTTTTT.